The source of this TCR beta chain is a study of healthy donors' naive CD4 and CD8 T cells. Study as a whole: All functional IMGT TCR alpha variants were covered by new primers. Study outcomes and limitations: Bulk sequencing left alpha and beta chains unpaired. CDR3 charge plus V and J genes appeared to account for approximately 13% of CD4/CD8 variance.

A word on this clonotype: Its specificity is not known.

Each TCR library used around 500 ng of total RNA and a linear amplification protocol. Original methodology: Four to six healthy donors contributed approximately 85,000 sequenced TCR alpha transcripts. TCRdb used MiXCR to reprocess the reads, holding one entry per CDR3 protein. The V and J calls shown here were made by TCRdb, not taken from the authors' results. Altogether about 180,000 distinct CDR3 sequences are present, 65% to 75% being singletons, with the ten largest covering about 2.1%. This receptor was taken from a pool of human donors in good health; the sample pools cells from several healthy donors. The sequencing sample was made of naive CD4+ and CD8+ T cells sorted from blood, pooled from several donors.

CDR3 region: CSVEDQTGKQFF. CDR3 in DNA: TGCAGCGTTGAAGATCAGACTGGTAAGCAGTTCTTC. The chain is built from TRBV29-1 and TRBJ2-1; D ambiguous. The V gene lost 0 bases and the J gene lost 11 bases, with 11 bases spanning the gap. The germline V gene has CDR1 SQVTM and CDR2 ANQGSEA. CDR3 size: 12 residues.